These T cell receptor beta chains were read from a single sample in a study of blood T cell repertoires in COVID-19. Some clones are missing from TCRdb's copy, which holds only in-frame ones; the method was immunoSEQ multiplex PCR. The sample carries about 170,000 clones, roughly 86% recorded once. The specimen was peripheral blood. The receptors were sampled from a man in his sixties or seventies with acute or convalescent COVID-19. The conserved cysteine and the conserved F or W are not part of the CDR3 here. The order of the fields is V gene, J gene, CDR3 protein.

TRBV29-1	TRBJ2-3	SVDQGGDTQY
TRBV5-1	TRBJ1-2	ASSLAGGANTGYGYT
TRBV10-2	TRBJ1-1	ASMRMNTEAF
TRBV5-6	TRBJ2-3	ASSLERTGGADTQY
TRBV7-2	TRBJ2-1	ASSLRLAGNNEQF
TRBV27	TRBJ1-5	ASSLRDRVMPQH
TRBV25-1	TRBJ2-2	ASGDLNTGELF
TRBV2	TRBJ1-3	ASSDRWTIY
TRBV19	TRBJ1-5	ASNRDFNQPQH
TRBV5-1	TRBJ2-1	ASSLGDRAGEQF
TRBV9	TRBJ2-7	ASSGAATYEQY
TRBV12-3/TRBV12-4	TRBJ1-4	ASSFLPGEKLF
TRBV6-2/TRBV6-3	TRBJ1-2	ASSIGDYGYT
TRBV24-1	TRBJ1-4	ATSDAGATNEKLF
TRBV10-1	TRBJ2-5	ACKQGKETQY
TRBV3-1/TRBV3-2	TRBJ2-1	ASSQRLSHSYNEQF